The rows below give T cell receptor beta chains drawn from one sample of a study of radiotherapy plus CTLA-4 blockade in lung cancer. Produced via immunoSEQ multiplex PCR; TCRdb's table is partial and in-frame only. The repertoire includes more than 75,000 clones, approximately 75% of them detected once, and roughly 3.1% sits in the top ten. The sequencing used peripheral blood, collected from a patient treated with radiotherapy plus ipilimumab. The receptors stem from a human donor with non-small cell lung cancer who had a partial response to radiotherapy plus ipilimumab. Some clones in this sample may be carry-over from other donors' samples. The CDR3 runs from the conserved cysteine through the conserved F or W. The order of the fields is V gene, J gene, clone size, D gene, CDR3 protein, CDR3 DNA. A D gene is named only where the DNA matches it firmly. Rows may omit the clone size; those that give it use once, few, many or a size class.

>TRBV13|TRBJ2-7|few|TRBD1
CASSLRQGFYEQYF
TGTGCCAGCAGCTTGCGACAGGGATTCTACGAGCAGTACTTC
>TRBV2|TRBJ1-1|NA|NA
CASSGGNGIEAFF
TGTGCCAGCAGTGGAGGGAATGGGATTGAAGCTTTCTTT
>TRBV2|TRBJ1-4|NA|NA
CASSSARLEKLFF
TGTGCCAGCAGTTCGGCAAGACTTGAAAAACTGTTTTTT
>TRBV10-3|TRBJ1-1|few|NA
CAISERGTEAFF
TGTGCCATCAGTGAACGGGGCACTGAAGCTTTCTTT
>TRBV5-5|TRBJ1-1|few|NA
CASSLLGGDTEAFF
TGTGCCAGCAGCTTACTTGGCGGGGACACTGAAGCTTTCTTT
>TRBV30|TRBJ2-7|NA|TRBD1
CAWTSAGTGKYEQYF
TGTGCCTGGACCAGCGCCGGGACAGGGAAATACGAGCAGTACTTC
>TRBV11-2|TRBJ2-7|NA|TRBD1
CASNSGTGKPNSYEQYF
TGTGCCAGCAACTCCGGGACAGGGAAGCCAAACTCCTACGAGCAGTACTTC
>TRBV19|TRBJ1-1|NA|NA
CASSRGERHMNTEAFF
TGTGCCAGTAGTAGGGGAGAAAGGCACATGAACACTGAAGCTTTCTTT
>TRBV5-1|TRBJ1-2|NA|TRBD1
CASSTRTGGASGYTF
TGCGCCAGCAGCACCCGGACAGGGGGCGCGAGTGGCTACACCTTC
>TRBV5-1|TRBJ2-3|once|NA
CASTKATSTDTQYF
TGCGCCAGCACCAAAGCGACTAGCACAGATACGCAGTATTTT
>TRBV28|TRBJ2-7|NA|NA
CASTNPQGQEQYF
TGTGCCAGCACCAATCCCCAGGGGCAAGAGCAGTACTTC
>TRBV9|TRBJ1-4|NA|NA
CASSSWGGLGEKLFF
TGTGCCAGCAGCAGCTGGGGGGGATTAGGTGAAAAACTGTTTTTT
>TRBV5-6|TRBJ1-2|NA|NA
CASSRGLGIGGYTF
TGTGCCAGCAGCCGAGGGCTAGGGATCGGGGGCTACACCTTC
>TRBV19|TRBJ1-5|NA|TRBD1
CASSTDRWTGVDQPQHF
TGTGCCAGTAGTACCGACCGCTGGACAGGGGTCGATCAGCCCCAGCATTTT
>TRBV28|TRBJ1-3|NA|TRBD1
CASSLPPGQGLENTIYF
TGTGCCAGCAGTTTGCCGCCGGGACAGGGCCTCGAGAACACCATATATTTT
>TRBV5-1|TRBJ1-3|NA|NA
CASSRGVTINSGNTIYF
TGCGCCAGCAGCAGGGGTGTGACGATAAACTCTGGAAACACCATATATTTT
>TRBV10-3|TRBJ2-7|NA|NA
CAISESGTGLYEQYF
TGTGCCATCAGTGAGTCCGGGACGGGACTCTACGAGCAGTACTTC
>TRBV7-2|TRBJ1-2|NA|NA
CASQKSFQAYGYTF
TGTGCCAGCCAAAAAAGCTTCCAGGCCTATGGCTACACCTTC
>TRBV6-5|TRBJ2-7|once|NA
CASSQVGGKNYEQYF
TGTGCCAGCAGCCAAGTCGGGGGAAAAAACTACGAGCAGTACTTC
>TRBV6-6|TRBJ2-7|NA|NA
CASSYGGASSYEQYF
TGTGCCAGCAGTTACGGCGGGGCAAGCTCCTACGAGCAGTACTTC
>TRBV9|TRBJ1-1|NA|TRBD1
CASSVAPGTGGFLNTEAFF
TGTGCCAGCAGCGTAGCTCCCGGGACAGGGGGCTTCTTGAACACTGAAGCTTTCTTT
>TRBV18|TRBJ1-1|NA|NA
CASSPLAQGKGTNTEAFF
TGTGCCAGCTCACCACTTGCGCAGGGTAAGGGAACGAACACTGAAGCTTTCTTT
>TRBV9|TRBJ1-1|NA|TRBD1
CASSARWTGLNTEAFF
TGTGCCAGCAGCGCCCGATGGACAGGGTTGAACACTGAAGCTTTCTTT
>TRBV19|TRBJ2-2|NA|TRBD2
CASSPLAGGFTTGELFF
TGTGCCAGTAGTCCTCTAGCGGGAGGGTTTACCACCGGGGAGCTGTTTTTT
>TRBV7-3|TRBJ2-7|few|NA
CASSTRDTKQYF
TGTGCCAGCAGCACCAGAGACACGAAGCAGTACTTC
>TRBV28|TRBJ1-1|NA|NA
CASSDPRGQNTEAFF
TGTGCCAGCAGTGACCCCAGGGGACAGAACACTGAAGCTTTCTTT